These 10 T cell receptor beta chains were all obtained from the same sample, sequenced in a study of preoperative IRX-2 immunotherapy in early breast cancer (dated by TCRdb to between 2017 and 2020). This sample's treatment or condition label indicates: preoperative locoregional IRX-2 cytokine immunotherapy. The protocol used for the library was the immunoSEQ multiplex PCR assay. In its TCRdb copy, this immuneACCESS table keeps in-frame sequences only and misses some clones. Where compared with another copy, unresolved V genes explain less than half of these, and the others have no known cause. In this sample the table shows 35,000 to 50,000 clones, roughly 95% of which occur a single time. 1.6% of the sample is held by the ten biggest clonotypes. Sample: tumor tissue, taken after IRX-2 immunotherapy. The origin of the receptors is a human donor with breast cancer.

Only a few counts were recorded for this clone. The gene calls are TRBV5-1 and TRBJ1-6; tentative D call: TRBD1 (6 bases). The CDR3 covers 15 residues. Germline loops: CDR1 SGHRS, CDR2 YFSETQ. V gave up 4 bases and J gave up 10 bases, with 18 bases separating them. The CDR3 sequence is CASSPKSGGESPLHF. CDR3 DNA: TGCGCCAGCAGCCCGAAGTCCGGGGGCGAGTCACCCCTCCACTTT.

This clone appeared a single time. The rearrangement joins TRBV19 to TRBJ2-3; D is undetermined. Per the germline V gene, CDR1 is LNHDA and CDR2 is SQIVND (reference sequence). The V and J ends lost 1 base and 4 bases respectively, with 18 bases between them. The CDR3 loop spans 17 amino acids. CDR3: CASSIGILGWAPDTQYF. CDR3 in DNA: TGTGCCAGTAGTATAGGAATCCTAGGATGGGCCCCAGATACGCAGTATTTT.

The V gene is TRBV15, the J gene TRBJ1-1; D unclear. The germline V gene has CDR1 LNHNV and CDR2 YYDKDF (reference sequence). The CDR3 consists of 11 residues. V lost 1 base to trimming and J lost 4 bases, with 1 base between them. The CDR3 reads CATSRGTEAFF. In DNA, the CDR3 is TGTGCCACCAGCAGAGGCACTGAAGCTTTCTTT.

The chain recombines TRBV7-9 with TRBJ2-5; perhaps TRBD1 as D (6 bases). The germline V gene has CDR1 SEHNR and CDR2 FQNEAQ (reference sequence). The CDR3 sequence is 13 residues long. The V end lost 3 bases, the J end lost 5 bases, and 10 bases lay between the germline ends. The CDR3 reads CASSFSQGETQYF. The CDR3 coding sequence is TGTGCCAGCAGCTTTTCTCAGGGGGAGACCCAGTACTTC.

This chain joins TRBV18 and TRBJ1-1; D is ambiguous. Germline values: CDR1 KGHSH, CDR2 LQKENI. The CDR3 contains 14 residues. V was shortened by 2 bases and J by 5 bases, with 12 bases between the two germline ends. CDR3 amino acids: CASSPWPRGTEAFF. The CDR3 nucleotides are TGTGCCAGCTCACCATGGCCCCGAGGGACTGAAGCTTTCTTT.

The chain combines TRBV5-4 with TRBJ2-3; unclear D gene. The CDR3 runs 12 residues. Germline V gene data show CDR1 as SGHNT and CDR2 as YYREEE (reference sequence). With 4 bases removed from V and 6 bases from J, the gap between germline ends came to 9 bases. The CDR3 is CASSRGSDTQYF. CDR3 coding DNA: TGTGCCAGCAGCCGTGGGTCGGATACGCAGTATTTT. The full variable domain, completed using reference TRBV5-4 and TRBJ2-3, is ETGVTQSPTHLIKTRGQQVTLRCSSQSGHNTVSWYQQALGQGPQFIFQYYREEENGRGNFPPRFSGLQFPNYSSELNVNALELDDSALYLCASSRGSDTQYFGPGTRLTVL.

The rearrangement links TRBV9 to TRBJ1-4; D call uncertain. Germline CDR1 reads SGDLS; CDR2 reads YYNGEE. V lost 0 bases, J lost 3 bases, and 9 bases lay in between. The CDR3 spans 15 residues. This CDR3 is CASSVDGTSNEKLFF. The CDR3 DNA follows: TGTGCCAGCAGCGTAGATGGCACGTCTAATGAAAAACTGTTTTTT.

The chain employs TRBV5-1 and TRBJ1-1; 7 nucleotides match TRBD1. Germline loops: CDR1 SGHRS, CDR2 YFSETQ. The junction had 5 bases not matched to a gene; V was cut back by 2 bases and J by 1 base. The CDR3 totals 15 residues. CDR3 residues: CASSFDRETNTEAFF. The CDR3 DNA reads TGCGCCAGCAGCTTCGACAGGGAGACGAACACTGAAGCTTTCTTT.

V gene TRBV9 combines with J gene TRBJ2-2, with D unclear. Germline CDR1 SGDLS, CDR2 YYNGEE. V dropped 2 bases and J dropped 4 bases, with 9 bases sitting between them. The CDR3 totals 14 residues. CDR3 region: CASSVTQATGELFF. Written as DNA, the CDR3 is TGTGCCAGCAGCGTGACGCAGGCCACCGGGGAGCTGTTTTTT.

DNA of the CDR3: TGTGCCAGCAGCCGCGGGACTAGCGGGGGCACAGATACGCAGTATTTT. This sequence encodes CASSRGTSGGTDTQYF. The J gene is TRBJ2-3, the V gene TRBV7-3; TRBD2 agrees at 13 bases. Germline V lookup: CDR1 SGHTA, CDR2 FQGTGA. Trimming cost V 5 bases and J 1 base; bases outside gene matches: 3. There are 16 residues in the CDR3.